Sequencing of this TCR beta chain was carried out in a study of blood T cell repertoires in COVID-19 (dated by TCRdb to the early 2020s). Notes on the research overall: Samples from collaborators originated in the United States, Italy and Spain and spanned both the acute and convalescent phases of COVID-19. The prospective study material was composed of cDNA or gDNA derived from T cells, B-cell-depleted T cells, or PBMCs. Deeply sampled blood TCRbeta repertoires from subjects exposed to, actively infected with, or recovered from COVID-19 were included in the dataset. The repertoires were made available in a free public database intended to serve as a resource for research on the immune response to SARS-CoV-2. Samples were obtained from the ongoing ImmuneRACE study (first 160 participants) and from 1,000 to 1,500 subjects provided by 6 global collaborators. The sample metadata nearly always contained a de-identified subject ID, COVID-19 status, age in years and sex. Where available, HLA class I and class II types were obtained from metadata supplied by the sample provider rather than from assay-based typing.

On the study overall, not on this receptor specifically: Clinical and demographic metadata were provided uncurated, with the amount varying by source and participant.

TCRbeta CDR3 regions were amplified from genomic DNA using the immunoSEQ Assay, a bias-controlled multiplex PCR. For the original study's pipeline: Within the assay, amplification of reference gene primers was used to estimate how many nucleated cells each sample contained. To quantify the absolute abundance of each unique TCRbeta CDR3 rearrangement, sequence reads were collapsed and filtered. For each sample, productive Simpson clonality was calculated by taking the square root of Simpson's diversity index across productive rearrangements. In TCRdb, the immuneACCESS table is reduced to in-frame sequences with V and J assigned. These tables do not hold every clone; where another copy was compared, an unresolved V gene accounts for under half, and the others remain unexplained. Clone size and V and J calls were adopted from that table, with D and trimming inferred from the DNA. For this sample there are about 260,000 clones; about 87% appear just once. The top ten clones comprise about 2.1% of the sample.

Comments on this clone: Its antigen is unknown. No base quality information exists; no much larger clone differs at one position.

The collaborating institutions used their own protocols to collect whole blood in K2EDTA tubes. For TCRbeta analysis, collaborator samples were shipped as frozen whole blood, as isolated PBMCs, or as DNA extracted from either sample type. CDR1 and CDR2 are read off the germline V gene (reference sequence) as LNHDA and SQIVND. V lost 9 bases and J lost 0 bases, and the count of bases not matched to a germline gene is 13. From cysteine to phenylalanine, the CDR3 is 17 amino acids long. The CDR3 DNA has 51 bases and is translated from base 1. Recombination joined TRBV19 with TRBJ1-2; 10 middle bases align to TRBD1. The sequenced material came from peripheral blood. This TCR derives from a woman in her forties or fifties with acute or convalescent COVID-19. The nucleotide sequence is TGTGCCAGCGAAACCGGGACAGGGGCCATGACTAACTATGGCTACACCTTC. This is translated as CASETGTGAMTNYGYTF.